The rows below give T cell receptor beta chains drawn from one sample of a study of blood T cell repertoires in COVID-19. Assay: immunoSEQ multiplex PCR; the TCRdb copy retains only in-frame clones and omits some. Of 350,000 to 500,000 clones in the sample, roughly 89% are singletons; the top ten hold 0.65% to 1%. Sequenced input: peripheral blood. These receptor sequences come from a young man with COVID-19, enrolled during active disease. Each CDR3 is given with its conserved first and last residue. The D gene is left open where the match is weak. Only some rows state a clone size, as once, few, many or a class for expanded clones.

V gene	J gene	clone size	D gene	CDR3 DNA	CDR3 protein
TRBV11-3	TRBJ2-1	once	-	TGTGCCAGCAGCACGAGCCTCCATGAGCAGTTCTTC	CASSTSLHEQFF
TRBV4-1	TRBJ2-1	-	TRBD2	TGCGCCAGCAGCCAGCAACTAGCGGGAGCCCCCTACAATGAGCAGTTCTTC	CASSQQLAGAPYNEQFF
TRBV3-1/TRBV3-2	TRBJ2-3	-	TRBD2	TGTGCCAGCAGCCAAGATTGGCTAGCGGGGGGGCCAGATACGCAGTATTTT	CASSQDWLAGGPDTQYF
TRBV19	TRBJ2-1	-	TRBD2	TGTGCCAGTAGTATACGGGGGGGCTCCTACAATGAGCAGTTCTTC	CASSIRGGSYNEQFF
TRBV24-1	TRBJ2-1	-	TRBD2	TGTGCCACCAGTTCCCTCCTAGCGGGGGCCTACAATGAGCAGTTCTTC	CATSSLLAGAYNEQFF
TRBV3-1/TRBV3-2	TRBJ2-3	-	TRBD2	TGTGCCAGCAGCCGGCGCACGAGCGGGGACACAGATACGCAGTATTTT	CASSRRTSGDTDTQYF
TRBV4-2	TRBJ2-5	-	-	TGTGCCAGCAGCCAACTCATTACTCGGGGCCAAGAGACCCAGTACTTC	CASSQLITRGQETQYF
TRBV11-1	TRBJ1-1	-	-	TGTGCCAGCAGCCCCCGCCCCGGACTGTCGAACACTGAAGCTTTCTTT	CASSPRPGLSNTEAFF
TRBV12-5	TRBJ1-6	-	TRBD1	TGTGCTAGTGGTTTGTACCGGGACAGACCCTTCAGCTCCTATAATTCACCCCTCCACTTT	CASGLYRDRPFSSYNSPLHF
TRBV27	TRBJ2-7	-	TRBD2	TGTGCCAGCAGTGCAGGACTAGCGGGAGCCTCCTACGAGCAGTACTTC	CASSAGLAGASYEQYF
TRBV18	TRBJ2-1	once	TRBD1	TGTGCCAGCTCGTTGGGACAGGGACGGAACTACAATGAGCAGTTCTTC	CASSLGQGRNYNEQFF
TRBV19	TRBJ2-1	-	TRBD1	TGTGCCAGTAGTGTACAGGGGAATGAGCAGTTCTTC	CASSVQGNEQFF
TRBV2	TRBJ2-2	-	-	TGTGCCAGCTTTTTAGGGACACTTGACACCGGGGAGCTGTTTTTT	CASFLGTLDTGELFF
TRBV7-9	TRBJ2-1	-	-	TGTGCCGCACGGGGAGAGGACGATGATCACAATGAGCAGTTCTTC	CAARGEDDDHNEQFF
TRBV2	TRBJ2-2	-	TRBD1	TGTGCCAGCAGTGAAGGGGGGACAGGAGCTGGGGAGCTGTTTTTT	CASSEGGTGAGELFF
TRBV5-1	TRBJ1-1	-	TRBD1	TGCGCCAGCAGCAACCGGGACAGAGGCAACACTGAAGCTTTCTTT	CASSNRDRGNTEAFF
TRBV5-1	TRBJ2-1	once	TRBD1	TGCGCCAGCAGCTTGTTCCGACAGGGGGCCTTACACCATGAGCAGTTCTTC	CASSLFRQGALHHEQFF
TRBV9	TRBJ2-1	-	-	TGTGCCAGCAGCTCCCCCCGCGGGCGGGATGACAATGAGCAGTTCTTC	CASSSPRGRDDNEQFF
TRBV6-1	TRBJ2-7	-	-	TGTGCCAGCAGTGAATGGGCCGAGCAGTACTTC	CASSEWAEQYF
TRBV7-9	TRBJ2-7	few	TRBD2	TGTGCCAGCAGTCGGACTAGCGGGAGCGAGCAGTACTTC	CASSRTSGSEQYF
TRBV6-5	TRBJ2-4	-	-	TGTGCCAGCACCTTATCCCTAGCCAAAAACATTCAGTACTTC	CASTLSLAKNIQYF
TRBV5-1	TRBJ2-3	-	TRBD2	TGCGCCAGCAGCTTGGGGGCTAGCGGGGGGCTCACAGATACGCAGTATTTT	CASSLGASGGLTDTQYF
TRBV7-9	TRBJ2-1	once	-	TGTGCCAGCAGCTCGGTCTTGACCTACAATGAGCAGTTCTTC	CASSSVLTYNEQFF
TRBV4-1	TRBJ2-3	-	TRBD2	TGCGCCAGCAGCCACTCACTAGCGGGAGTGGCAGATACGCAGTATTTT	CASSHSLAGVADTQYF
TRBV5-5	TRBJ2-2	-	-	TGTGCCAGCAGTATCCCAGCCGGGGAGCTGTTTTTT	CASSIPAGELFF
TRBV14	TRBJ2-7	-	TRBD2	TGTGCCAGCAGACAAAGCGGGATCGGTACCTACGAGCAGTACTTC	CASRQSGIGTYEQYF
TRBV23-1	TRBJ2-1	-	TRBD1	TGCGCCAGCAGTCAACCCCGACAGGGCCGGTCCTACAATGAGCAGTTCTTC	CASSQPRQGRSYNEQFF
TRBV9	TRBJ2-1	-	TRBD1	TGTGCCAGCAGCTTAGACCGGGACAGCTCCTACAATGAGCAGTTCTTC	CASSLDRDSSYNEQFF
TRBV29-1	TRBJ1-1	-	-	TGCAGCGTTGGGTCACAGGAGAGTGTAGATGAAGCTTTCTTT	CSVGSQESVDEAFF
TRBV18	TRBJ1-1	-	-	TGTGCCAGCTCTCTAACCGATCTGAACACTGAAGCTTTCTTT	CASSLTDLNTEAFF
TRBV7-6	TRBJ2-5	-	-	TGTGCCAGCAGCTGGGGCACCAAAGAGACCCAGTACTTC	CASSWGTKETQYF
TRBV29-1	TRBJ2-7	-	TRBD2	TGCAGCGTTGTGCCGAATAGCGGGAGAAGGTACGAGCAGTACTTC	CSVVPNSGRRYEQYF
TRBV4-1	TRBJ2-2	once	-	TGCGCCAGCAGCCAAGAGGGGGCAGGGGCCACCGGGGAGCTGTTTTTT	CASSQEGAGATGELFF
TRBV6-2/TRBV6-3	TRBJ2-3	-	-	TGTGCCAGCAGTTCCGCAGGGTCTTGGACAGATACGCAGTATTTT	CASSSAGSWTDTQYF
TRBV5-5	TRBJ1-2	-	-	TGTGCCAGCAGCTTGGCCCTTCAGATCTATGGCTACACCTTC	CASSLALQIYGYTF
TRBV2	TRBJ2-5	-	-	TGTGCCAGCAATGAGGGTAGCGGACAAGAGACCCAGTACTTC	CASNEGSGQETQYF
TRBV18	TRBJ1-2	-	-	TGTGCCAGCTCCCGGGACTACTATGGCTACACCTTC	CASSRDYYGYTF
TRBV2	TRBJ1-5	-	TRBD1	TGTGCCAGCAGTGTGTCAGGGGGAGGAAATCAGCCCCAGCATTTT	CASSVSGGGNQPQHF
TRBV11-3	TRBJ2-7	-	-	TGTGCCAGCAGTCAGGGAAGGACAAACTATTACGAGCAGTACTTC	CASSQGRTNYYEQYF
TRBV24-1	TRBJ2-5	once	TRBD2	TGTGCCACCAGTGTGGGGACTAGCGGTTCGTTTGAGACCCAGTACTTC	CATSVGTSGSFETQYF
TRBV11-2	TRBJ2-3	-	-	TGTGCCAGCAGCTTATTGGCCCGCACAGATACGCAGTATTTT	CASSLLARTDTQYF
TRBV4-1	TRBJ1-5	few	-	TGCGCCAGCAGCCAAGGGATTCAGGGAGGGCAGCCCCAGCATTTT	CASSQGIQGGQPQHF
TRBV12-5	TRBJ2-2	-	-	TGTGCTAGTGGTTTGGGACCGGGAACGGAGTCCGGGGAGCTGTTTTTT	CASGLGPGTESGELFF
TRBV4-2	TRBJ2-3	many	TRBD2	TGTGCCAGCAGCCAAGGGACTAGCGGGGGGGCAGATACGCAGTATTTT	CASSQGTSGGADTQYF
TRBV5-1	TRBJ2-2	-	TRBD1	TGCGCCAGCAGCTTGGAACAGGGGGCCGGGGAGCTGTTTTTT	CASSLEQGAGELFF
TRBV18	TRBJ1-2	-	TRBD1	TGTGCCAGCTCCCCGACAGGGGACTATGGCTACACCTTC	CASSPTGDYGYTF
TRBV4-1	TRBJ2-3	-	TRBD2	TGCGCCAGCAGCCAAGCTGGACTAGCGGGAGATACGCAGTATTTT	CASSQAGLAGDTQYF
TRBV11-3	TRBJ2-7	-	-	TGTGCCAGCAGCTTAGCAGGGAACCACGAGCAGTACTTC	CASSLAGNHEQYF